Listed below are T cell receptor beta chains from one sample, sequenced in a study of cytomegalovirus exposure and HLA in healthy donors. The assay was immunoSEQ multiplex PCR, and TCRdb's table has in-frame clones only and misses some. The sample includes about 240,000 clones, roughly four fifths of them seen just once. Sequencing was carried out using PBMCs. These receptors originate from an older woman in good health and CMV-seropositive. The conserved cysteine and the conserved F or W are not part of the CDR3 here. Clone size appears in some rows only: once, few, many, or a class for an expanded clone.

J: TRBJ2-6
size: NA
V: TRBV5-4
CDR3: ASSGANVLT

J: TRBJ1-3
size: NA
V: TRBV10-2
CDR3: ASSEMAISGNTIY

J: TRBJ2-1
size: NA
V: TRBV7-3
CDR3: ASSLMTGMGEQF

J: TRBJ1-1
size: NA
V: TRBV29-1
CDR3: SVGLRLARRNTEAF

J: TRBJ2-1
size: NA
V: TRBV11-2
CDR3: ASSSDRPGHEQF

J: TRBJ1-2
size: NA
V: TRBV29-1
CDR3: SVKQGGEGYGYT

J: TRBJ2-7
size: NA
V: TRBV19
CDR3: ASSQLAGTGAYEQY

J: TRBJ2-3
size: few
V: TRBV19
CDR3: ATISTDTQY

J: TRBJ1-1
size: NA
V: TRBV10-3
CDR3: AISLQGAEAF

J: TRBJ2-3
size: NA
V: TRBV7-6
CDR3: ASSLDSSGRGTDTQY

J: TRBJ1-2
size: NA
V: TRBV30
CDR3: AWSRMRSTGERSYT

J: TRBJ1-1
size: NA
V: TRBV5-1
CDR3: ASSRGQGNTEAF

J: TRBJ1-1
size: NA
V: TRBV15
CDR3: ATSRAPGTATEAF

J: TRBJ2-1
size: NA
V: TRBV2
CDR3: ASSAHNEQF

J: TRBJ1-5
size: NA
V: TRBV11-2
CDR3: ASSADRVQPQH

J: TRBJ1-1
size: NA
V: TRBV19
CDR3: ASSWGSQGVNTEAF

J: TRBJ2-1
size: NA
V: TRBV5-1
CDR3: ASSLLAGNDNEQF

J: TRBJ2-2
size: NA
V: TRBV5-1
CDR3: ASSLESGSTGELF

J: TRBJ2-7
size: once
V: TRBV10-3
CDR3: ATGGLAGSYEQY

J: TRBJ2-2
size: NA
V: TRBV30
CDR3: ACDQGAPSTGELF

J: TRBJ2-1
size: once
V: TRBV10-3
CDR3: AISESPFPRNEQF

J: TRBJ2-3
size: NA
V: TRBV2
CDR3: ASSERPTQY

J: TRBJ2-3
size: NA
V: TRBV7-9
CDR3: ASSFTSGRPGDTQY

J: TRBJ2-1
size: NA
V: TRBV10-2
CDR3: ASSDLPEQF

J: TRBJ1-2
size: NA
V: TRBV5-1
CDR3: ASSLRQGYGYT

J: TRBJ2-1
size: NA
V: TRBV27
CDR3: ASSFRGSSGRAEQF

J: TRBJ1-1
size: NA
V: TRBV7-9
CDR3: ASSLEQASEAF

J: TRBJ1-2
size: NA
V: TRBV18
CDR3: ASSPQAGNYGYT

J: TRBJ2-7
size: NA
V: TRBV6-5
CDR3: ASSLSGGSRYEQY

J: TRBJ1-2
size: NA
V: TRBV29-1
CDR3: SVEPGQRYGYT

J: TRBJ1-2
size: NA
V: TRBV7-9
CDR3: ASSLTGSTGYT

J: TRBJ2-2
size: NA
V: TRBV27
CDR3: ASSLRLAGVQSETGELF

J: TRBJ2-7
size: few
V: TRBV27
CDR3: ASSLRPGDEQY

J: TRBJ1-2
size: NA
V: TRBV28
CDR3: ASSPPKGYGYT

J: TRBJ1-3
size: NA
V: TRBV19
CDR3: ASQLRSRDSGNTIY

J: TRBJ2-7
size: NA
V: TRBV9
CDR3: ASSVVGGGPGSEQY

J: TRBJ2-7
size: NA
V: TRBV5-1
CDR3: ASSPAGGGRALSSYEQY

J: TRBJ1-2
size: NA
V: TRBV6-5
CDR3: ASSLRTGTGVPGYT

J: TRBJ2-5
size: NA
V: TRBV28
CDR3: ASSPPRHRGLWETQY

J: TRBJ2-7
size: NA
V: TRBV12-5
CDR3: ASALPSSGEQY

J: TRBJ1-5
size: NA
V: TRBV28
CDR3: ASSYRPGQGAYSNQPQH

J: TRBJ1-4
size: NA
V: TRBV2
CDR3: ASSDRVNEKLF

J: TRBJ2-1
size: NA
V: TRBV2
CDR3: ATSTGSVDNEQF

J: TRBJ2-7
size: NA
V: TRBV5-5
CDR3: ASSPDSYEQY

J: TRBJ1-1
size: NA
V: TRBV19
CDR3: ASSNRGSSNTEAF

J: TRBJ2-7
size: NA
V: TRBV12-5
CDR3: ASGFGQHEQY

J: TRBJ2-2
size: NA
V: TRBV6-1
CDR3: ASSSGQTNTGELF

J: TRBJ2-1
size: NA
V: TRBV2
CDR3: ASRATSGLYNEQF

J: TRBJ1-4
size: NA
V: TRBV5-5
CDR3: ASSLGRLNEKLF

J: TRBJ2-1
size: NA
V: TRBV10-1
CDR3: ASSGFRGLAGAGVNEQF

J: TRBJ2-1
size: NA
V: TRBV5-1
CDR3: ASSPDGYNEQF

J: TRBJ2-2
size: few
V: TRBV19
CDR3: ATKDSQNTGELF

J: TRBJ2-7
size: once
V: TRBV21-1
CDR3: ASSNRDTSSYEQY